Presented here are 18 T cell receptor beta chains from one specimen sequenced in a study of blood T cell repertoires in COVID-19. Libraries were prepared by immunoSEQ multiplex PCR; TCRdb keeps only in-frame clonotypes and omits some of them. Here the sample spans 20,000 or so clones, 91% being singletons. What was sequenced was peripheral blood. These receptors originate from a man in his 70s with active COVID-19.

This sequence joins TRBV5-4 and TRBJ1-1; D gene ambiguous. This CDR3 spans 13 amino acids. CDR1 and CDR2 (germline): SGHNT, YYREEE (reference sequence). V dropped 0 bases and J dropped 7 bases, with 10 bases sitting between them. CDR3 bases: TGTGCCAGCAGCTTGGTTACAGATAATGAAGCTTTCTTT. Translating it yields CASSLVTDNEAFF.

The rearrangement links TRBV5-1 to TRBJ2-7, with 7 bases that match TRBD1. This CDR3 contains 14 residues. With 2 bases clipped from V and 3 bases from J, the junction kept 5 bases outside the gene matches. The germline V gene has CDR1 SGHRS and CDR2 YFSETQ. Here the CDR3 DNA reads TGCGCCAGCAGCTTCGGGGACAGAAGCTACGAGCAGTACTTC. Protein: CASSFGDRSYEQYF.

V gene TRBV7-2 combines with J gene TRBJ2-7; 8 bases agree with TRBD2. The V gene's germline CDR1 is SGHTA and CDR2 FQGNSA. The CDR3 runs 16 residues. V lost 4 bases to trimming and J lost 3 bases; unmatched junction nucleotides: 11. CDR3 loop: CASSSISGNDLYEQYF. CDR3 nucleotide sequence: TGTGCCAGCAGCTCGATTAGCGGGAACGACCTCTACGAGCAGTACTTC.

The chain is built from TRBV6-2 or TRBV6-3 and TRBJ2-3; D unclear. The V end lost 5 bases, the J end lost 0 bases, and 9 bases lay between the germline ends. This CDR3 has 14 residues. In germline, CDR1 is MNHEY, CDR2 SVGEGT. The CDR3 spells CASSQAWSTDTQYF. CDR3 in DNA: TGTGCCAGCAGTCAAGCCTGGAGCACAGATACGCAGTATTTT.

The chain carries TRBV12-3 or TRBV12-4 and TRBJ1-5; D remains ambiguous. The V and J ends lost 3 bases and 4 bases respectively, with 7 bases between them. The CDR3 consists of 13 residues. CDR3 in amino acids: CASSLKTNQPQHF. The CDR3 DNA reads TGTGCCAGCAGTTTGAAAACAAATCAGCCCCAGCATTTT.

This clone showed up just once. The chain has TRBV11-3 and TRBJ2-3; TRBD2 might be the D (5 bases). Germline V gene sequence: CDR1 SGHNT, CDR2 YENEEA. CDR3 size: 17 residues. V lost 0 bases to trimming and J lost 6 bases, with 19 bases between them. CDR3 in amino acids: CASSLDMQAMGGDTQYF. CDR3 coding DNA: TGTGCCAGCAGCTTAGATATGCAGGCTATGGGCGGGGATACGCAGTATTTT.

This clone is a singleton in its sample. The gene calls are TRBV6-2 or TRBV6-3 and TRBJ1-3; 8 nucleotides match TRBD1. The germline V gene has CDR1 MNHEY and CDR2 SVGEGT. After removal of 5 bases from V and 2 bases from J, the junction contained 8 bases not matched to a gene. The CDR3 spans 16 residues. This CDR3 reads CASSDPGQGAGNTIYF. CDR3 sequence (DNA): TGTGCCAGCAGTGATCCCGGACAGGGCGCTGGAAACACCATATATTTT.

This clone was seen only once. Other DNA sequences in this specimen translate into the identical CDR3. The gene calls are TRBV12-3 or TRBV12-4 and TRBJ1-1; 7 bases match TRBD1. The CDR3 is made up of 13 amino acids. V lost 5 bases, J lost 4 bases, and 4 bases stayed unmatched. Here the CDR3 DNA reads TGTGCCAGCAGTGCCGACAGGGTCACTGAAGCTTTCTTT. Its protein is CASSADRVTEAFF.

The chain links TRBV28 to TRBJ1-2; D is unresolved. Per germline, CDR1 MDHEN and CDR2 SYDVKM. The CDR3 extends over 15 amino acids. Trimming shortened V by 2 bases and J by 6 bases, and 16 bases separated the two germline ends. This CDR3 reads CASSLSFREADGYTF. For the CDR3, the DNA is TGTGCCAGCAGTTTAAGTTTTAGGGAGGCGGATGGCTACACCTTC.

V and J are TRBV7-9 and TRBJ1-1; D unclear. CDR3 length: 16 residues. Trimming pared 1 base from V and 1 base from J, leaving 13 bases between. Germline V gives CDR1 SEHNR, CDR2 FQNEAQ (reference sequence). In DNA, the CDR3 is TGTGCCAGCAGCTTAGGACGGTTCCGGGGGAACACTGAAGCTTTCTTT. Amino acids: CASSLGRFRGNTEAFF.

The V call is TRBV10-3, the J call TRBJ2-5; 8 bases line up with TRBD1. Trimming cost V 10 bases and J 1 base; bases outside gene matches: 8. Per germline, CDR1 ENHRY and CDR2 SYGVKD. This CDR3 is 14 amino acids long. The chain's CDR3 is CATASGTGQETQYF. The CDR3 coding sequence is TGTGCCACCGCGTCCGGGACAGGCCAAGAGACCCAGTACTTC.

DNA of the CDR3: TGCGCCAGCAGCGGGACAGGGGGCTCCTACGAGCAGTACTTC. This translates into CASSGTGGSYEQYF. V and J are TRBV5-1 and TRBJ2-7; 11 positions match TRBD1. Germline V gene lookup returns CDR1 SGHRS and CDR2 YFSETQ. The CDR3 sequence is 14 residues long. J was trimmed by 0 bases and V by 4 bases; bases with no gene match: 0.

Within the sample, this clone is large. This rearrangement joins TRBV27 to TRBJ2-3; D not certain. Trimming took 3 bases from V and 2 from J, leaving 18 bases between them. The CDR3 runs 17 residues. Germline CDR1 and CDR2: MNHEY and SMNVEV (reference sequence). This chain's CDR3 is CASSFPRPPSSTDTQYF. CDR3 DNA: TGTGCCAGCAGTTTCCCGAGGCCCCCTTCCTCCACAGATACGCAGTATTTT.

The chain's CDR3 is CASSVGALDTQYF. Here the CDR3 DNA reads TGTGCCAGTAGTGTGGGGGCTCTAGATACGCAGTATTTT. The V and J genes are TRBV19 and TRBJ2-3; D perhaps matches TRBD1 (6 bases). V lost 5 bases, J lost 5 bases, and 11 bases lay in between. CDR1 and CDR2 from the germline V gene are LNHDA and SQIVND (reference sequence). This CDR3 is 13 amino acids long.

This chain connects TRBV5-4 to TRBJ2-1; maybe TRBD1 (5 bases). This CDR3 spans 15 amino acids. V was trimmed by 5 bases and J by 4 bases, leaving 16 bases between them. CDR1 is SGHNT and CDR2 is YYREEE in the germline V gene (reference sequence). The DNA of the CDR3 is TGTGCCAGCAGTGTACAGGCCCTAGGGTACAATGAGCAGTTCTTC. This encodes CASSVQALGYNEQFF.

The chain couples TRBV2 to TRBJ1-1, with D possibly matching TRBD1 (5 bases). V gave up 7 bases and J gave up 4 bases, with 10 bases separating them. Looked up from germline, CDR1 is SNHLY and CDR2 is FYNNEI. The CDR3 has 12 amino acids. The CDR3 DNA is TGTGCCAGCACAGGGACTCGCACTGAAGCTTTCTTT. It codes for CASTGTRTEAFF.

The chain recombines TRBV30 with TRBJ1-1; D is unclear. V was trimmed by 4 bases and J by 3 bases, leaving 12 bases between them. Germline loops: CDR1 GTSNPN, CDR2 SVGIG (reference sequence). This CDR3 comprises 13 residues. The CDR3 DNA reads TGTGCCTGGACCCCGAGGAGGGACACTGAAGCTTTCTTT. Residues: CAWTPRRDTEAFF.

The genes are TRBV7-5 and TRBJ2-7; no DNA check was done on the table's D call, TRBD1. TRBV7-5 is a documented pseudogene. The CDR3 consists of 16 residues. The CDR3, as DNA: TGTGCCAGAAGCCCCAAAAATCTTGCAGACTCCTACGAGCAGTACTTC. Translating gives CARSPKNLADSYEQYF.